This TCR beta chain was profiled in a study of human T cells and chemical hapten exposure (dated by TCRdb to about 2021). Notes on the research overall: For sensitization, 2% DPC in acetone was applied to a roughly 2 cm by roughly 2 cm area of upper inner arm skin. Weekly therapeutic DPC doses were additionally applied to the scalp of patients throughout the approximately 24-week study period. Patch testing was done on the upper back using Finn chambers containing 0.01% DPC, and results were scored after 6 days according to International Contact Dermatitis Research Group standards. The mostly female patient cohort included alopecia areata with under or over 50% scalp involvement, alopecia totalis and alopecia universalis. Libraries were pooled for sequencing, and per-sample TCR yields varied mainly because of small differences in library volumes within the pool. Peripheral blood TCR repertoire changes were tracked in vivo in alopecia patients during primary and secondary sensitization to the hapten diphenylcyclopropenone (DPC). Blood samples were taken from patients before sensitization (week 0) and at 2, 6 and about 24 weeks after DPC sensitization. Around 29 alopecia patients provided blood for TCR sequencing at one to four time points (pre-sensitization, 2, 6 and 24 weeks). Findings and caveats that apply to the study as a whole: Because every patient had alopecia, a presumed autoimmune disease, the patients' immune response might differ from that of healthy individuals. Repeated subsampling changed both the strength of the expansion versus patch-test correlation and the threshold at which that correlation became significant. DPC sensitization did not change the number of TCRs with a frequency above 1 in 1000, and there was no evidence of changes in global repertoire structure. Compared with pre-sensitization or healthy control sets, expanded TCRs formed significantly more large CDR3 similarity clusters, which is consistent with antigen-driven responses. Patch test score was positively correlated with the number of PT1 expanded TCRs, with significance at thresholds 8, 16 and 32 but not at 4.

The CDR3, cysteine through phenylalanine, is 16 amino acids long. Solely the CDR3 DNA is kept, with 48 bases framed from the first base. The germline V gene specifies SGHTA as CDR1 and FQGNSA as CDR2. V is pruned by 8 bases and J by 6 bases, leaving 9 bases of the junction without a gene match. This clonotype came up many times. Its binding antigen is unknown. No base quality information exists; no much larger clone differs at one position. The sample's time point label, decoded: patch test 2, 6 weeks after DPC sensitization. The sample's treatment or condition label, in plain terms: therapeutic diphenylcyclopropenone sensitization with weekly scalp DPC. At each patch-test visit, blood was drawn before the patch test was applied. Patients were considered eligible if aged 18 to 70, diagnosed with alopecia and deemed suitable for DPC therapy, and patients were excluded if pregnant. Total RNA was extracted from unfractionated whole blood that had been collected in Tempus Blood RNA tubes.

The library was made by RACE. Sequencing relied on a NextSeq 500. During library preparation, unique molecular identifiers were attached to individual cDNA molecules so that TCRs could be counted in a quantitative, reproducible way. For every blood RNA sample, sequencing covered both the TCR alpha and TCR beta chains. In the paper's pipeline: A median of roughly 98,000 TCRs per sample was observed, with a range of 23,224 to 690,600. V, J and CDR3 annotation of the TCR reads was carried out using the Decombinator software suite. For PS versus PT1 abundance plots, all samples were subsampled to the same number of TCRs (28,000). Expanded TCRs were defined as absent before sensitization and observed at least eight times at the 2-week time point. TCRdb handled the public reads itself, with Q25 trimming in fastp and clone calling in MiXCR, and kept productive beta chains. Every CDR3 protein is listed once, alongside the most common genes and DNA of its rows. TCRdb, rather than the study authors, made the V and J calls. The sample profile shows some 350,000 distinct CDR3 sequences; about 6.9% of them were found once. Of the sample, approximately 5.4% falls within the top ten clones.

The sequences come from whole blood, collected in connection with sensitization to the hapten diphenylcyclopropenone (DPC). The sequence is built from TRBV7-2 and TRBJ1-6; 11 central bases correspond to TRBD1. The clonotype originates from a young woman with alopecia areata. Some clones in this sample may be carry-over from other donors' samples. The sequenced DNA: TGTGCCAGCTCCTTCGTCGGGACAGGGGGTAATTCACCCCTCCACTTT. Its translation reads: CASSFVGTGGNSPLHF. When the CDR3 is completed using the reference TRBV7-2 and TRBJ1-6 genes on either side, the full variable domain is GAGVSQSPSNKVTEKGKDVELRCDPISGHTALYWYRQSLGQGLEFLIYFQGNSAPDKSGLPSDRFSAERTGGSVSTLTIQRTQQEDSAVYLCASSFVGTGGNSPLHFGNGTRLTVT.